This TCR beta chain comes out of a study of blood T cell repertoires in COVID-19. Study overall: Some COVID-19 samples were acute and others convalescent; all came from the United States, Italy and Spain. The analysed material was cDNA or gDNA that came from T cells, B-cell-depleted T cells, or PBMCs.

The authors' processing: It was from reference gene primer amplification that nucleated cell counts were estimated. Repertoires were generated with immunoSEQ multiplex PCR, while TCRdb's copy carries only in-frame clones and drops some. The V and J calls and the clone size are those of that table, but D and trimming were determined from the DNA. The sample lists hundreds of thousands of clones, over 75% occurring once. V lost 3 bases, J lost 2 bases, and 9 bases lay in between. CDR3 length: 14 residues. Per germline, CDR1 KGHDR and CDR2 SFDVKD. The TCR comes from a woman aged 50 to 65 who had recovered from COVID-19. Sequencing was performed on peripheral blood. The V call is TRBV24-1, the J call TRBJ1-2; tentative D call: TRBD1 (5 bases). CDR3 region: CATSDRRQNYGYTF. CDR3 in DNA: TGTGCCACCAGTGATCGTAGACAGAACTATGGCTACACCTTC.